Each of the 25 T cell receptor beta chains below was sequenced from the same sample in a study of technical replicates of blood from a handful of donors. Data came from immunoSEQ multiplex PCR; TCRdb stores just in-frame clones and leaves some out. The repertoire has some 98,000 clones, under 97% of them found once; the top ten carry 0.23%. Sequenced: T cells isolated from PBMCs. The receptors derive from a human donor in good health.

This rearrangement joins TRBV11-3 to TRBJ2-1; 9 bases are a match to TRBD2. Trimming at V came to 1 base and at J to 4 bases, leaving 8 bases not matched to a gene. The germline V gene encodes CDR1 SGHNT and CDR2 YENEEA. CDR3 length: 17 amino acids. The CDR3, as DNA: TGTGCCAGCAGCTTAGGATTAGGACTAGCGCCATACAATGAGCAGTTCTTC. This gives the protein CASSLGLGLAPYNEQFF.

A note on this clone: Other DNA sequences in the sample encode the same CDR3. The V call is TRBV5-1, the J call TRBJ1-1; 8 bases are a match to TRBD1. The germline CDR1 and CDR2 sequences are SGHRS and YFSETQ. The ends lost 1 base at V and 2 bases at J; junction bases unmatched: 1. This CDR3 region has 14 residues. The CDR3 here is CASSLTGGNTEAFF. In DNA, the CDR3 is TGCGCCAGCAGCTTGACAGGGGGAAACACTGAAGCTTTCTTT.

The chain employs TRBV28 and TRBJ2-5, with 7 bases that match TRBD1. In germline, CDR1 is MDHEN, CDR2 SYDVKM. After removal of 6 bases from V and 2 bases from J, the junction contained 6 bases not matched to a gene. The CDR3 is made up of 14 amino acids. The CDR3 DNA sequence: TGTGCCAGCAGCTATCCGGGACAGCAAGAGACCCAGTACTTC. Translating it yields CASSYPGQQETQYF.

J is TRBJ2-1 and V is TRBV28; 10 nucleotides match TRBD1. Germline CDR1 MDHEN, CDR2 SYDVKM. The trim removed 7 bases at V and 6 bases at J, leaving 9 bases unmatched. CDR3 length: 15 residues. DNA for the CDR3: TGTGCCAGCACTTCAGCCGGGACAGGGGCCAATGAGCAGTTCTTC. It encodes CASTSAGTGANEQFF.

The chain employs TRBV7-6 and TRBJ2-2; a possible D gene is TRBD2 (5 bases). The CDR3 has 17 residues. The germline gives CDR1 SGHVS, CDR2 FNYEAQ. V was pared by 1 base and J by 3 bases, with 15 bases between. CDR3 sequence reads: CASSLGSLEVYTGELFF. CDR3 sequence (DNA): TGTGCCAGCAGCTTAGGGAGTTTGGAGGTTTACACCGGGGAGCTGTTTTTT.

The rearrangement links TRBV7-9 to TRBJ1-5, with D possibly TRBD1 on 6 matching bases. The CDR3 has 16 amino acids. V was trimmed by 3 bases and J by 1 base, leaving 13 bases between them. Per the germline V gene, CDR1 is SEHNR and CDR2 is FQNEAQ (reference sequence). This CDR3 reads CASSFSFRGSNQPQHF. The CDR3 bases are TGTGCCAGCAGCTTTTCTTTCAGGGGAAGCAATCAGCCCCAGCATTTT.

V and J are TRBV7-9 and TRBJ2-3; 14 positions agree with TRBD2. Germline CDR1 reads SEHNR; CDR2 reads FQNEAQ (reference sequence). Trimming cost V 8 bases and J 4 bases; bases outside gene matches: 2. CDR3 length: 14 residues. In DNA, the CDR3 is TGTGCCAGCGGGACTAGCGGGAGACCAGATACGCAGTATTTT. Translated: CASGTSGRPDTQYF.

The chain joins TRBV6-5 to TRBJ2-1; no definite D call. V lost 5 bases and J lost 8, with 13 bases in between. CDR1 and CDR2 from the germline V gene are MNHEY and SVGAGI. The CDR3 covers 13 residues. For the CDR3, the DNA is TGTGCCAGCAGTAGAGAAGCAATCTATGAGCAGTTCTTC. It specifies CASSREAIYEQFF.

The J gene is TRBJ2-1, the V gene TRBV4-1, with D possibly matching TRBD1 (6 bases). The V gene lost 1 base and the J gene lost 7 bases, with 14 bases spanning the gap. This CDR3 region has 15 residues. The germline V gene encodes CDR1 MGHRA and CDR2 YSYEKL. The CDR3 reads CASSQGPSRGNEQFF. In DNA form, the CDR3 reads TGCGCCAGCAGCCAAGGTCCCAGCAGGGGAAATGAGCAGTTCTTC.

About this clone: Sequence at one end of the junction differs from germline and may be a read error. V gene TRBV10-2 combines with J gene TRBJ1-6; tentative D call: TRBD1 (6 bases). CDR3 length: 16 amino acids. Per the germline V gene, CDR1 is WSHSY and CDR2 is SAAADI. The CDR3 DNA sequence: TGCGCCAGCAGTGAGAACCGAGACAGGAATAATGCACCCCTCCACTTT. Protein sequence: CASSENRDRNNAPLHF.

The genes are TRBV18 and TRBJ2-5, with a weak D call TRBD2 (5 bases). Trimming took off 3 bases at V and 5 bases at J, with 16 bases between the two ends. Germline values: CDR1 KGHSH, CDR2 LQKENI. The CDR3 loop spans 15 amino acids. The CDR3 bases are TGTGCCAGCTCACCGGATAGCGCCTCCCAGGAGACCCAGTACTTC. Translation: CASSPDSASQETQYF.

The CDR3 region is CASSPRRGYGYTF. The CDR3 DNA reads as TGCGCCAGCAGCCCTCGGAGGGGCTATGGCTACACCTTC. The chain combines TRBV4-1 with TRBJ1-2; possible D gene TRBD1, 5 bases. Germline lookup yields CDR1 MGHRA and CDR2 YSYEKL. The CDR3 is 13 residues long. Trimming took 4 bases from V and 4 from J, leaving 10 bases between them.

The chain carries TRBV5-1 and TRBJ2-1; a weak D match, TRBD1 (5 bases). The V and J ends lost 5 bases and 2 bases respectively, with 8 bases between them. CDR1 SGHRS and CDR2 YFSETQ come from the germline V gene. The CDR3 consists of 13 residues. The CDR3: CASRGDPYNEQFF. DNA for the CDR3: TGCGCCAGCAGAGGGGATCCCTACAATGAGCAGTTCTTC.

The rearrangement links TRBV28 to TRBJ2-1; D might be TRBD1 (7 bases). The germline gives CDR1 MDHEN, CDR2 SYDVKM. The germline V and J ends were trimmed by 1 base and 5 bases, with 9 bases remaining between them. This CDR3 spans 14 amino acids. CDR3 loop: CASSLSRGDNEQFF. Written as DNA, the CDR3 is TGTGCCAGCAGTTTATCCAGGGGGGACAATGAGCAGTTCTTC.

V and J are TRBV6-5 and TRBJ1-2; possible D gene TRBD1, 5 bases. Germline loops: CDR1 MNHEY, CDR2 SVGAGI. V was pared by 7 bases and J by 7 bases, with 16 bases between. The CDR3 spans 13 residues. CDR3 DNA: TGTGCCAGCAACCAGGGTAGGCGGAGTGGCTACACCTTC. Amino acid sequence: CASNQGRRSGYTF.

This sequence joins TRBV4-1 and TRBJ2-1; no reliable D call. The CDR3 is made up of 12 amino acids. CDR1 and CDR2 from the germline V gene are MGHRA and YSYEKL. Trimming took off 3 bases at V and 6 bases at J, with 6 bases between the two ends. The CDR3 DNA is TGCGCCAGCAGCCAGATCGGCAATGAGCAGTTCTTC. It is translated as CASSQIGNEQFF.

The chain couples TRBV5-1 to TRBJ2-1; 12 bases align to TRBD2. CDR3 size: 18 residues. The V gene end was trimmed by 2 bases and the J gene end by 8 bases; junction bases not matched to a gene: 14. Germline CDR1 is SGHRS and CDR2 is YFSETQ. The chain's CDR3 is CASSLSSGRAHGFDEQFF. The CDR3 coding sequence is TGCGCCAGCAGCTTATCTAGCGGGAGGGCCCATGGATTCGATGAGCAGTTCTTC.

The CDR3 region is CASSKTLSGTGTDTQYF. The CDR3 DNA sequence: TGTGCCAGCAGCAAAACACTTAGCGGGACCGGCACAGATACGCAGTATTTT. The J gene is TRBJ2-3, the V gene TRBV7-9; 8 positions match TRBD2. Germline loops: CDR1 SEHNR, CDR2 FQNEAQ (reference sequence). The trim removed 5 bases at V and 1 base at J, leaving 11 bases unmatched. The length of the CDR3 is 17 residues.

In DNA form, the CDR3 reads TGTGCCAGCAGCCGGGAGGACGGGGGGGGCTATGGCTACACCTTC. Its protein product is CASSREDGGGYGYTF. The rearrangement links TRBV4-2 to TRBJ1-2, with TRBD1 as a possible D gene (5 bases). CDR3 length: 15 amino acids. V was clipped by 4 bases and J by 4 bases, with 16 bases between them. CDR1 is LGHNA, CDR2 YNFKEQ, per germline.

This chain uses TRBV7-7 with TRBJ2-5; tentatively, D is TRBD1 (5 bases). The germline CDR1 and CDR2 sequences are SSHAT and FNYEAQ (reference sequence). Trimming removed 5 bases at V and 2 bases at J, with 15 bases between. The CDR3 covers 15 residues. DNA for the CDR3: TGTGCCAGCAGCCGCAACACAGGCGAGCAAGAGACCCAGTACTTC. This sequence encodes CASSRNTGEQETQYF.

The chain carries TRBV28 and TRBJ2-7; 8 nucleotides agree with TRBD2. Germline lookup yields CDR1 MDHEN and CDR2 SYDVKM. The CDR3 totals 15 residues. V lost 5 bases, J lost 5 bases, and 11 bases stayed unmatched. The CDR3 nucleotides read TGTGCCAGCAGTACAAAGCCGCGGGGGGCCCACGAGCAGTACTTC. It specifies CASSTKPRGAHEQYF. Full variable domain (remainder filled in from reference TRBV28 and TRBJ2-7): DVKVTQSSRYLVKRTGEKVFLECVQDMDHENMFWYRQDPGLGLRLIYFSYDVKMKEKGDIPEGYSVSREKKERFSLILESASTNQTSMYLCASSTKPRGAHEQYFGPGTRLTVT.

The chain is built from TRBV10-2 and TRBJ2-2; 8 positions agree with TRBD2. The trim removed 9 bases at V and 6 bases at J, leaving 9 bases unmatched. The CDR3 has 14 amino acids. CDR1 and CDR2 (germline): WSHSY, SAAADI. CDR3 sequence: CASTAGVVSGELFF. Here the CDR3 DNA reads TGCGCCAGTACAGCGGGAGTGGTGTCCGGGGAGCTGTTTTTT.

V usage is TRBV28 and J usage is TRBJ2-3; 16 positions match TRBD2. Germline V gives CDR1 MDHEN, CDR2 SYDVKM. V lost 4 bases and J lost 3; bases outside the gene matches: 7. The CDR3 has 18 amino acids. The CDR3 is CASSSMGTSGRGTDTQYF. CDR3 nucleotide sequence: TGTGCCAGCAGTTCAATGGGGACTAGCGGGAGGGGGACAGATACGCAGTATTTT.

The CDR3 region has the DNA TGCGCCAGCAGCTTGGCCCGGGACATACTTTACAATGAGCAGTTCTTC. Residues: CASSLARDILYNEQFF. The V call is TRBV5-1, the J call TRBJ2-1; possibly TRBD1 for D (6 bases). The CDR3 totals 16 residues. Per germline, CDR1 SGHRS and CDR2 YFSETQ. Trimming pared 0 bases from V and 4 bases from J, leaving 14 bases between.

This rearrangement joins TRBV30 to TRBJ1-1, with D uncertain. The CDR3 has 11 amino acids. CDR1 GTSNPN and CDR2 SVGIG come from the germline V gene (reference sequence). Deletions cut 0 bases from V and 11 bases from J, with 10 bases between. The CDR3: CAWSVWAGAFF. DNA for the CDR3: TGTGCCTGGAGTGTGTGGGCGGGGGCTTTCTTT.